This is a list of T cell receptor beta chains from one sample in a study of T-cell reconstitution after alpha-beta-depleted transplantation in children. One entry per CDR3 protein results from TCRdb running MiXCR on the PCR reads. The sample lists about 490,000 distinct CDR3 sequences; 10% to 13% were seen once. Sequencing used PBMCs, obtained before TCRalphabeta/CD19-depleted stem cell transplant. The receptor source for this set is a child younger than 10 with inherited bone marrow failure, due to receive a stem cell transplant. Both conserved end residues are part of each CDR3. Clone size is not always given. Where it is, it says once, few, many or a class for expanded clones.

clone_size	v_call	j_call	cdr3_aa
many	TRBV12-3/TRBV12-4	TRBJ2-3	CASSLVRPALTDTQYF
many	TRBV19	TRBJ2-1	CASSPTVGFNEQFF
many	TRBV10-2	TRBJ1-2	CASSESTSPANYGYTF
many	TRBV6-2/TRBV6-3	TRBJ2-7	CASSFSYIYEQYF
many	TRBV29-1	TRBJ1-1	CSVVQVLNTEAFF
many	TRBV27	TRBJ2-1	CASSLRVRDSYNEQFF
many	TRBV12-3/TRBV12-4	TRBJ1-2	CASTPGGYGYTF
many	TRBV20-1	TRBJ2-7	CSASRSAGLYEQYF
.	TRBV5-4	TRBJ2-5	CASSLEFVGQETQYF
many	TRBV4-1	TRBJ2-5	CASSQGRRETQYF
many	TRBV7-8	TRBJ2-1	CASSFSDSSYNEQFF
few	TRBV28	TRBJ2-5	CASIRTGQETQYF
.	TRBV20-1	TRBJ2-5	CSARADSGRAYETQYF
many	TRBV5-1	TRBJ1-3	CASSLASGNTIYF
.	TRBV30	TRBJ2-1	CASKRESGIGEQFF
many	TRBV15	TRBJ2-1	CATSRAEYNEQFF
.	TRBV28	TRBJ2-3	CASSRGTSPGDTQYF
few	TRBV27	TRBJ1-2	CASSYSSFSYGYTF
few	TRBV27	TRBJ2-1	CASMARQGPYNEQFF
many	TRBV7-9	TRBJ2-3	CASSLLGLAGEDTDTQYF
.	TRBV19	TRBJ2-4	CASKGQVRWYF
many	TRBV12-3/TRBV12-4	TRBJ2-5	CASSLKRQETQYF
.	TRBV19	TRBJ1-5	CASSIVSGGNQPQHF
few	TRBV4-1	TRBJ2-1	CASSQGQLRGEQFF
few	TRBV12-3/TRBV12-4	TRBJ2-6	CTRSHGQGIRSSGANVLTF
.	TRBV7-9	TRBJ2-3	CASSRAVSSTDTQYF
many	TRBV6-2/TRBV6-3	TRBJ2-2	CASSYLGGNTGELFF
once	TRBV11-2	TRBJ2-2	CASIPGLASTGERFF
.	TRBV7-2	TRBJ2-2	CASSLGWQSGELFF
many	TRBV18	TRBJ2-3	CASSGATTDTQYF
few	TRBV19	TRBJ2-1	CASKRGGSSYNEQFF
many	TRBV10-2	TRBJ2-1	CASSDLAGRNNEQFF
many	TRBV5-1	TRBJ2-1	CASSSGLAGAVYNEQFF
many	TRBV29-1	TRBJ1-2	CSVPDIYREGNGYTF
.	TRBV10-2	TRBJ2-7	CASSEVGLAYEQYF
many	TRBV7-6	TRBJ2-1	CASSSRDRKQFF
.	TRBV30	TRBJ2-3	CAWSGLKMGLHSNTDTQYF
many	TRBV6-5	TRBJ2-5	CASSSTMGTQYF
many	TRBV7-2	TRBJ2-7	CASSLVAGGSYEQYF
many	TRBV13	TRBJ2-3	CASSEGLAGAGDTQYF
many	TRBV6-2/TRBV6-3	TRBJ2-5	CASTTGPTQETQYF
many	TRBV5-5	TRBJ2-3	CASSLWAGGSTDTQYF
many	TRBV5-1	TRBJ2-3	CASSLAPSPDTQYF
many	TRBV30	TRBJ2-1	CAWSYGLAGGNEQFF
many	TRBV7-9	TRBJ2-2	CASSLDPGEMNTGELFF
.	TRBV12-3/TRBV12-4	TRBJ2-1	CASSLTSGRTNGNEQFF
few	TRBV7-9	TRBJ1-1	CASSLGQTGRDTEAFF
many	TRBV12-3/TRBV12-4	TRBJ2-2	CASSDHPGGELFF
many	TRBV6-5	TRBJ2-2	CASSYWTVKNTGELFF